The present entry profiles one T cell receptor beta chain with its context. The antigen is undetermined. The sample belongs to a study of T cells in tuberculosis. Study-level points and caveats: GMM-specific TCRs were nearer to active tuberculosis alpha repertoires, suggesting expansion. Samples were chosen by availability of cryopreserved specimens.

Here immunoSEQ multiplex PCR was the method, and the copy in TCRdb shows in-frame clones only, minus some. The table includes several thousand clones, more than 85% detected once. Unsorted cryopreserved PBMC were sequenced, averaging around 100,000 T cells per clinical donor. This sequence originates from an adult with tuberculosis. Sequencing was performed on PBMCs.

CDR3 in DNA: TGCGCCAGCAGGCCTCTCGGGGGTGATCAGCCCCAGCATTTT. It translates to CASRPLGGDQPQHF. The chain carries TRBV5-1 and TRBJ1-5; tentatively, D is TRBD1 (5 bases). CDR3 length equals 14 residues. V shed 5 bases and J shed 5 bases, with 14 bases lying between them. Germline CDR1 SGHRS, CDR2 YFSETQ. The full variable domain, its missing parts supplied by reference TRBV5-1 and TRBJ1-5, is KAGVTQTPRYLIKTRGQQVTLSCSPISGHRSVSWYQQTPGQGLQFLFEYFSETQRNKGNFPGRFSGRQFSNSRSEMNVSTLELGDSALYLCASRPLGGDQPQHFGDGTRLSIL.